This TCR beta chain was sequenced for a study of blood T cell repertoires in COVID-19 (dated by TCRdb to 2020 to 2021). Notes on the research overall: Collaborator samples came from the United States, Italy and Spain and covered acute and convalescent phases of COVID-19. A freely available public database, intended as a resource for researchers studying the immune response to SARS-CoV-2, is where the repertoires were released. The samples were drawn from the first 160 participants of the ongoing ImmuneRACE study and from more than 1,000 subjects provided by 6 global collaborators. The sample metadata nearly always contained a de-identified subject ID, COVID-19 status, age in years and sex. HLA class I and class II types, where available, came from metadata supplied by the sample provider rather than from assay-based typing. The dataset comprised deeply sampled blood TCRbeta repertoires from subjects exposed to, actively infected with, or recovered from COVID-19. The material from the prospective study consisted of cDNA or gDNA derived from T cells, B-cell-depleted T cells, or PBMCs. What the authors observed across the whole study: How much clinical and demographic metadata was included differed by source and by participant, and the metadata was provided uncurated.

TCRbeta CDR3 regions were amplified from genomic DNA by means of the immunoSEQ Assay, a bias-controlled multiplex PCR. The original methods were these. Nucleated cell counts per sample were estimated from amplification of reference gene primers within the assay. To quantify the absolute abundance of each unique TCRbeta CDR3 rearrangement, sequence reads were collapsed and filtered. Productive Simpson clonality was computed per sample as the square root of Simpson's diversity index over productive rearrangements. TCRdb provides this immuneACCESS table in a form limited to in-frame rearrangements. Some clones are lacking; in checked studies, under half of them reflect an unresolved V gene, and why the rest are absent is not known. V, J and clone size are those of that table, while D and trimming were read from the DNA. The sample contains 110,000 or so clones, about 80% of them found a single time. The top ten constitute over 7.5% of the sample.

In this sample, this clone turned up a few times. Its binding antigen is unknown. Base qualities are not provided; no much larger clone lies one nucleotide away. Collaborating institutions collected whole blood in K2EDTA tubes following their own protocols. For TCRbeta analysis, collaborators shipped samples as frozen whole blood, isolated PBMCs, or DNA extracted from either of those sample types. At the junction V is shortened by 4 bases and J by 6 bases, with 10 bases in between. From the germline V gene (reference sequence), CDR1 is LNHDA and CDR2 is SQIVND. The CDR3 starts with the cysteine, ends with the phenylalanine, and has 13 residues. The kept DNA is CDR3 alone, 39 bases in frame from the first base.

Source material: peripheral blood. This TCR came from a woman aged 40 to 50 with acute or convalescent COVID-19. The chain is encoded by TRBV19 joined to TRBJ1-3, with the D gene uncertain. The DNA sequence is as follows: TGTGCCAGTAGTACGGACTTAGCAAACACCATATATTTT. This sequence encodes CASSTDLANTIYF.